Reported below is one TCR beta chain. Antigen: not known. This sample is part of a study of monozygotic twins with inflammatory bowel disease. Whole-study findings and limits: IBD patients carried less diverse TCRbeta repertoires (inverse Simpson) than healthy co-twins. The data offered no way to tell different T cell subtypes apart.

Germline V CDR1 and CDR2: KGHSH, LQKENI. The CDR3 runs to 17 residues. Two nested PCRs, of 16 and 9 cycles, processed TCRalpha and TCRbeta cDNA. TCRdb re-called the 5' RACE reads, yielding one record per CDR3 amino acid sequence without DNA. This repertoire includes 170,000 or so distinct CDR3 sequences. V usage is TRBV18 and J usage is TRBJ2-1; TCRdb proposes TRBD1, but this gene call is untestable without DNA. Sequencing used blood. This clonotype was sampled from a human donor with ulcerative colitis or Crohn's disease, or a healthy co-twin of an affected twin (not recorded which). The CDR3 sequence: CASSPPRGQGMYNEQFF.